The subject of this entry is one T cell receptor beta chain. The antigen it binds to is not known. The sample holds no much larger clone one base away, and base qualities are not on file. This sample was included in a study of OX40 agonist ivuxolimab in advanced cancers. About the full investigation: Ivuxolimab, which targeted the costimulatory receptor OX40 (CD134), was an agonistic, fully human IgG2 monoclonal antibody. Intravenous ivuxolimab was administered to patients every 2 weeks at six dose levels: 0.01, 0.1, 0.3, 1.5, 3 and 10 mg/kg. Of the approximately 50 dose-escalation patients, hepatocellular carcinoma was present in roughly 19, melanoma in approximately 15, renal cell carcinoma in 9 and head and neck cancer in 9. The dose-escalation cohort was 80% to 90% male with a mean age of approximately 60 years, ranging from about 23 to 85. Prior anti-PD-1, anti-PD-L1 or anti-CTLA-4 therapy was permitted, and checkpoint inhibitors had been received by around 40% of dose-escalation patients. Partial responses occurred in three dose-escalation patients, of whom one had hepatocellular carcinoma and two had cutaneous melanoma. Peripheral TCRbeta sequencing aimed to test whether ivuxolimab altered TCR sequence diversity and caused clonal T-cell expansion. The paper reports the monotherapy dose-escalation portion (N of about 51 patients) of the phase I ivuxolimab trial.

Patients with autoimmune disease history or receiving systemic immunosuppression were excluded from the trial. Peripheral blood for TCR sequencing was drawn from every dose cohort at baseline, at cycle 4 day 1 and at cycle 7 day 1. Samples were obtained from an open-label, multicenter, first-in-human phase I dose-escalation trial of ivuxolimab. Adults with locally advanced or metastatic melanoma, renal cell carcinoma, hepatocellular carcinoma or head and neck squamous cell carcinoma were enrolled in the trial. Before TCR sequencing, CD4+ T cells and CD8+ T cells from peripheral blood were sorted into separate populations. Genomic DNA was extracted from sorted cells for sequencing of the TCRbeta CDR3 region. The immunoSEQ Assay was used to sequence the TCRbeta CDR3 regions. Drawn from immuneACCESS, this table holds only the in-frame rearrangements with V and J called that TCRdb kept. Clones are partly lost; checked studies trace under half to an unresolved V gene and leave the rest unexplained. Present in this sample are approximately 89,000 clones, roughly 91% of which were seen just once. The ten largest make up approximately 0.3% of the sample.

What the authors observed across the whole study: In the 0.1-3.0 mg/kg groups, partial responders had among the lowest normalized peripheral clonal expansion, particularly in CD8+ T cells. At doses of 0.1 to 3.0 mg/kg, clonal expansion of both CD4+ and CD8+ T cells in blood was seen between baseline and week 6. After ivuxolimab, CD8+ T cells had more expanded clones than CD4+ T cells on average. The antigen specificity of the peripheral T cells that underwent clonal expansion was not determined. Low levels of normalized T-cell clonal expansion were also seen in some patients who did not respond.

Taken from the germline V gene, the CDR1 and CDR2 loops are SGHTA and FQGNSA. V is cut by 3 bases and J by 1 base, and the space between the germline ends is 6 bases. CDR3 length: 13 amino acids, cysteine to phenylalanine. This entry keeps only the CDR3 DNA: 39 bases, framed from base 1. This TCR derives from an adult with an advanced solid tumor such as melanoma, head and neck, liver or kidney cancer. The chain links TRBV7-2 with TRBJ1-1; a weak D assignment points to TRBD1 (5 bases agree). Material: CD4+ or CD8+ T cells sorted from blood, obtained in a trial of the OX40 agonist ivuxolimab. The DNA sequence follows: TGTGCCAGCAGCTTCGGGGGGAACACTGAAGCTTTCTTT. Its amino acids are CASSFGGNTEAFF.